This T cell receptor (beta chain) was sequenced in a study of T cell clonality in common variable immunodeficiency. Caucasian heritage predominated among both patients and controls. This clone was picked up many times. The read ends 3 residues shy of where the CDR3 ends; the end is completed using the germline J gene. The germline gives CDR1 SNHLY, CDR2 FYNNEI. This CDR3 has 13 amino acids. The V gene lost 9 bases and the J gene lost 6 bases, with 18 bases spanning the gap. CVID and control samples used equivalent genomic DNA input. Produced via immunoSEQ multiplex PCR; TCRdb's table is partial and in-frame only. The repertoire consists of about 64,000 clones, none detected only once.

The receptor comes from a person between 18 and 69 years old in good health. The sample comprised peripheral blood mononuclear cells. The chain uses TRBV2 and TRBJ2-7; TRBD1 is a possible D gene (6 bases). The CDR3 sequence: CASRRDTSREQYF. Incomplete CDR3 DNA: TGTGCCAGTCGCCGGGACACCTCCCGCGAG.